The 10 T cell receptor beta chains listed next were all sequenced from one sample in a study of low-dose radiotherapy and immunotherapy resistance in tumors. TCRs were put through approximately 20 PCR cycles of amplification with Phusion. A constant-region primer and the V-primer adapter served as the primer pair. MiXCR was run by TCRdb on the reads, yielding one entry per CDR3 protein. This sample yields some 53,000 distinct CDR3 sequences, of which around 35% are seen a single time; 7% to 10% belongs to the top ten. Described time point: after trial treatment. As to treatment: LDRT plus nivolumab, ipilimumab, low-dose cyclophosphamide and aspirin (RACIN trial). This sample comprised PBMCs, obtained after low-dose radiotherapy plus immunotherapy. The receptor set was obtained from a male donor with rectosigmoid adenocarcinoma.

The V and J genes are TRBV28 and TRBJ2-3; possible D gene TRBD2, 6 bases. Germline CDR1 is MDHEN and CDR2 is SYDVKM. The CDR3 has 15 amino acids. V lost 4 bases and J lost 4, with 15 bases in between. In DNA form, the CDR3 reads TGTGCCAGCAGTTGGGCGGGACCCGAGGCAGATACGCAGTATTTT. This sequence encodes CASSWAGPEADTQYF.

This clonotype was seen ten or more times. This chain links TRBV9 with TRBJ2-3, with 9 positions matching TRBD2. The V and J ends lost 0 bases and 2 bases, in that order; junction bases with no gene match: 1. The CDR3 runs to 15 residues. Germline-derived CDR1 and CDR2 are SGDLS and YYNGEE. Here the CDR3 reads CASSVGTSATDTQYF. The CDR3 coding sequence is TGTGCCAGCAGCGTAGGGACTAGCGCCACAGATACGCAGTATTTT.

This clonotype was detected ten times or more. The chain carries TRBV28 and TRBJ2-1; TRBD2 aligns across 7 bases. Germline V gene lookup returns CDR1 MDHEN and CDR2 SYDVKM. Trimming removed 5 bases from V and 3 bases from J; junction bases left unmatched: 4. The CDR3 consists of 14 residues. CDR3 residues: CASSRLAVYNEQFF. The DNA for the CDR3 is TGTGCCAGCAGTCGCCTAGCGGTCTACAATGAGCAGTTCTTC.

This chain links TRBV7-2 with TRBJ2-1; maybe TRBD2 (6 bases). The CDR3 runs 15 residues. V lost 5 bases, J lost 8 bases, and 19 bases lay in between. Looked up from germline, CDR1 is SGHTA and CDR2 is FQGNSA. In nucleotides, the CDR3 is TGTGCCAGCAGCACCCGAACCACTAGCAGATATGAGCAGTTCTTC. Its translation: CASSTRTTSRYEQFF.

This clonotype occurred many times. The chain employs TRBV6-2 or TRBV6-3 and TRBJ2-7; possible D gene TRBD2, 6 bases. Germline V gives CDR1 MNHEY, CDR2 SVGEGT. Trimming shortened V by 2 bases and J by 6 bases, and 11 bases separated the two germline ends. The CDR3 contains 13 residues. CDR3 residues: CASSYAERAEQYF. Here the CDR3 DNA reads TGTGCCAGCAGTTACGCTGAGCGGGCCGAGCAGTACTTC.

This clonotype was seen at least ten times. The genes are TRBV28 and TRBJ1-2, with a tentative D call TRBD1 (5 bases). The CDR3 totals 15 residues. CDR1 is MDHEN, CDR2 SYDVKM, per germline. Between the trimmed V and J ends, which lost 5 bases and 4 bases, there was a span of 17 bases. CDR3 DNA sequence: TGTGCCAGCAGTGGCCTAGGGGCCTGGGCCTATGGCTACACCTTC. Its protein product is CASSGLGAWAYGYTF.

The chain links TRBV4-2 to TRBJ2-4; TRBD2 might be the D (7 bases). V was clipped by 3 bases and J by 6 bases, with 21 bases between them. Per the germline V gene, CDR1 is LGHNA and CDR2 is YNFKEQ. The CDR3 has 17 amino acids. The CDR3 protein is CASSQSRLAEGGNIQYF. CDR3 nucleotides: TGTGCCAGCAGCCAGTCGAGGCTAGCGGAGGGGGGAAACATTCAGTACTTC.

This clonotype has at least ten counts. CDR3 residues: CSLSIAGGGETQYF. The CDR3 DNA follows: TGCAGCCTCTCGATAGCGGGGGGGGGCGAGACCCAGTACTTC. The J gene is TRBJ2-5, the V gene TRBV29-1; 11 bases fit TRBD2. J lost 5 bases, V lost 8 bases, and 10 bases had no gene match. Germline CDR1 and CDR2: SQVTM and ANQGSEA. This CDR3 spans 14 amino acids.

The chain employs TRBV10-3 and TRBJ2-3, with D perhaps matching TRBD2 (6 bases). Trimming removed 6 bases at V and 4 bases at J, with 20 bases between. The CDR3 covers 16 residues. Germline-derived CDR1 and CDR2 are ENHRY and SYGVKD. CDR3 sequence reads: CAISPTWAGSADTQYF. CDR3 bases: TGTGCCATCAGCCCGACGTGGGCGGGATCCGCAGATACGCAGTATTTT.

Ten or more counts support this clonotype. The chain is built from TRBV6-2 or TRBV6-3 and TRBJ1-6; a possible D gene is TRBD1 (5 bases). Per the germline V gene, CDR1 is MNHEY and CDR2 is SVGEGT. The CDR3 covers 15 residues. V lost 2 bases, J lost 9 bases, and 14 bases lay in between. CDR3 DNA sequence: TGTGCCAGCAGTTACGGTGTGCAGGGTCGTTCACCCCTCCACTTT. Residues: CASSYGVQGRSPLHF.